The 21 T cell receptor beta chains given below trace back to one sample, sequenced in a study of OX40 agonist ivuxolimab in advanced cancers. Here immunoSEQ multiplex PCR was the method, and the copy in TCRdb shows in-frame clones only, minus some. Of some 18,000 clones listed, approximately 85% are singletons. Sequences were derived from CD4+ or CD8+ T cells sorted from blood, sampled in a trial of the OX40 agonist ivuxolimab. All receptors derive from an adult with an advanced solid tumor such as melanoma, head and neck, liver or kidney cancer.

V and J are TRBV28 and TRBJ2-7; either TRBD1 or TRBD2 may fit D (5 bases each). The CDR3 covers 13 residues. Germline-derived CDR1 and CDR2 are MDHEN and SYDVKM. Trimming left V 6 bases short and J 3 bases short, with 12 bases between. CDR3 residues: CASSSGTLYEQYF. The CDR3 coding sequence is TGTGCCAGCAGCTCAGGGACCCTCTACGAGCAGTACTTC. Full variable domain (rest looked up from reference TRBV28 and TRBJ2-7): DVKVTQSSRYLVKRTGEKVFLECVQDMDHENMFWYRQDPGLGLRLIYFSYDVKMKEKGDIPEGYSVSREKKERFSLILESASTNQTSMYLCASSSGTLYEQYFGPGTRLTVT.

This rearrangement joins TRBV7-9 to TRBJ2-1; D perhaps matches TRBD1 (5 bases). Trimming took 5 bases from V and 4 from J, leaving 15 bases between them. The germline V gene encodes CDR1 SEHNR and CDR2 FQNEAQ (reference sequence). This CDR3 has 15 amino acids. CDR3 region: CASSPNVGQYNEQFF. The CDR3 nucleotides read TGTGCCAGCAGCCCGAACGTGGGGCAGTACAATGAGCAGTTCTTC.

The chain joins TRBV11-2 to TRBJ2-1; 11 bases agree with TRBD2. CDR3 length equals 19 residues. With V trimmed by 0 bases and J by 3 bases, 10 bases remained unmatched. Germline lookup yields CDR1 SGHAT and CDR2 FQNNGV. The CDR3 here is CASSLDRGLAGGIYNEQFF. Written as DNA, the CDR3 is TGTGCCAGCAGCTTAGATCGTGGGCTAGCGGGGGGAATCTACAATGAGCAGTTCTTC.

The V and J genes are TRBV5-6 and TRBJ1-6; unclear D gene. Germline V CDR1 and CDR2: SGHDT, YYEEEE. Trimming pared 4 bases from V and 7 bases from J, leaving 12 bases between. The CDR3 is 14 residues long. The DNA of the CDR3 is TGTGCCAGCAGCCCGGAGGCCAGCAATTCACCCCTCCACTTT. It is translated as CASSPEASNSPLHF. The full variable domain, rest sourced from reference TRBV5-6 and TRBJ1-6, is DAGVTQSPTHLIKTRGQQVTLRCSPKSGHDTVSWYQQALGQGPQFIFQYYEEEERQRGNFPDRFSGHQFPNYSSELNVNALLLGDSALYLCASSPEASNSPLHFGNGTRLTVT.

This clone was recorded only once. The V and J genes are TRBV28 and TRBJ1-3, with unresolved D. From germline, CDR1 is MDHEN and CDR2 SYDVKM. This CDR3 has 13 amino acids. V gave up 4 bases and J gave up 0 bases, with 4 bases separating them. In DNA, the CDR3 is TGTGCCAGCAGTTCAGGCTCTGGAAACACCATATATTTT. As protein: CASSSGSGNTIYF.

The CDR3 region is CASSFPGSGIAGGRKDTQYF. CDR3 DNA sequence: TGTGCCAGCAGTTTCCCAGGGAGCGGGATCGCGGGAGGGCGGAAAGATACGCAGTATTTT. The chain links TRBV28 to TRBJ2-3; 9 bases are shared with TRBD2. The V gene's germline CDR1 is MDHEN and CDR2 SYDVKM. With 3 bases clipped from V and 5 bases from J, the junction kept 21 bases outside the gene matches. The CDR3 consists of 20 residues.

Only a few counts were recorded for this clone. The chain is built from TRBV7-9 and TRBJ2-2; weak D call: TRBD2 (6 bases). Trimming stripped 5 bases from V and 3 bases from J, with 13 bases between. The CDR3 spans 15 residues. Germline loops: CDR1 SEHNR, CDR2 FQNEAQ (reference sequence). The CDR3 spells CASSNRLGDTGELFF. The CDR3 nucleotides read TGTGCCAGCAGCAACCGACTAGGGGACACCGGGGAGCTGTTTTTT.

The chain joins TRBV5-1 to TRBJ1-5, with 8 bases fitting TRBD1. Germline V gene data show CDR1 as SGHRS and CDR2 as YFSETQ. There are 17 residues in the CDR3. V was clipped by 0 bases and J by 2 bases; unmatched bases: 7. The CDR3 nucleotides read TGCGCCAGCAGCTTGGTACCGACAGGGGAAGGCAATCAGCCCCAGCATTTT. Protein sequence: CASSLVPTGEGNQPQHF.

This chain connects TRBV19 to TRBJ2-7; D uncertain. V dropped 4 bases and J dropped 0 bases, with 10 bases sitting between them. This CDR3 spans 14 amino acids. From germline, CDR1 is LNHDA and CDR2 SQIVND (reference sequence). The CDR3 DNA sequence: TGTGCCAGTAGTAAGTTGGGTCTCTCCTACGAGCAGTACTTC. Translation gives CASSKLGLSYEQYF.

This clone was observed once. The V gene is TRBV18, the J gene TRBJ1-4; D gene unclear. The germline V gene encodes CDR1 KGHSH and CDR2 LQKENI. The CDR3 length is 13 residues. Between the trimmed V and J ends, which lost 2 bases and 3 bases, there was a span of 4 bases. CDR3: CASSPNPNEKLFF. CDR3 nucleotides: TGTGCCAGCTCACCAAATCCTAATGAAAAACTGTTTTTT.

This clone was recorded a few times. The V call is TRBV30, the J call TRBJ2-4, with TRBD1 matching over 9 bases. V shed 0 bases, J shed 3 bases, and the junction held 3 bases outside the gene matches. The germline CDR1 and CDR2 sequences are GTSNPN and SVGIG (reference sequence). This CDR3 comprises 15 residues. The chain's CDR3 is CAWSVTGGFKNIQYF. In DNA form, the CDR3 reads TGTGCCTGGAGTGTAACAGGGGGCTTCAAAAACATTCAGTACTTC.

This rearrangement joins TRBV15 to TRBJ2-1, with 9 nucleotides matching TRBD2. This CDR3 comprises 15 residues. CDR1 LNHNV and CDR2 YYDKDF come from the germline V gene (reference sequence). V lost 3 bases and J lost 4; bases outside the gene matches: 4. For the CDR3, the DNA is TGTGCCACCAGCAGCAGCGGGAGGACATACAATGAGCAGTTCTTC. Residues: CATSSSGRTYNEQFF.

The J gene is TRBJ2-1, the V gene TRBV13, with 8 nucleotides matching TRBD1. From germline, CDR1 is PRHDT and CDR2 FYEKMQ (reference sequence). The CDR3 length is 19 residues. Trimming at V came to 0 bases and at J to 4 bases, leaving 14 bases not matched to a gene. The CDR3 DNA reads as TGTGCCAGCAGCTTAGGCCCCACCGTCGACAGGGGAAAGTACAATGAGCAGTTCTTC. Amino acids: CASSLGPTVDRGKYNEQFF.

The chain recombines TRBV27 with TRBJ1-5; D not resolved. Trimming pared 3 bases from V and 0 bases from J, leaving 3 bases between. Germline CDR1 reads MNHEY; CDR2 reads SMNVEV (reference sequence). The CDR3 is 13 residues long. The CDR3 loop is CASSFSSNQPQHF. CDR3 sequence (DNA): TGTGCCAGCAGTTTTTCTAGCAATCAGCCCCAGCATTTT.

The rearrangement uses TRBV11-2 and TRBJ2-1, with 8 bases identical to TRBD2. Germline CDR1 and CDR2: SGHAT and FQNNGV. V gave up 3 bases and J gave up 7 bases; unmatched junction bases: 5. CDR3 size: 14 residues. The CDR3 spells CASSLLAGPNEQFF. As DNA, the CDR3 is TGTGCCAGCAGCTTGCTAGCGGGTCCTAATGAGCAGTTCTTC. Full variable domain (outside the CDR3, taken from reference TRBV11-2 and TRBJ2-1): EAGVAQSPRYKIIEKRQSVAFWCNPISGHATLYWYQQILGQGPKLLIQFQNNGVVDDSQLPKDRFSAERLKGVDSTLKIQPAKLEDSAVYLCASSLLAGPNEQFFGPGTRLTVL.

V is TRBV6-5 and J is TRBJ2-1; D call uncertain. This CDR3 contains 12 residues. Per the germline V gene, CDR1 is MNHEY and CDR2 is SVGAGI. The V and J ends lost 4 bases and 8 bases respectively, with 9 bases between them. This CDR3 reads CASSSPSHEQFF. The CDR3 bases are TGTGCCAGCAGTTCTCCGTCTCATGAGCAGTTCTTC.

CDR3 region: CASSQFGGGQGDQPQHF. The CDR3 region has the DNA TGCGCCAGCAGCCAATTTGGCGGAGGCCAGGGGGATCAGCCCCAGCATTTT. V is TRBV4-1 and J is TRBJ1-5; 7 nucleotides match TRBD1. The germline V gene has CDR1 MGHRA and CDR2 YSYEKL. The trim removed 2 bases at V and 5 bases at J, leaving 12 bases unmatched. The CDR3 is made up of 17 amino acids.

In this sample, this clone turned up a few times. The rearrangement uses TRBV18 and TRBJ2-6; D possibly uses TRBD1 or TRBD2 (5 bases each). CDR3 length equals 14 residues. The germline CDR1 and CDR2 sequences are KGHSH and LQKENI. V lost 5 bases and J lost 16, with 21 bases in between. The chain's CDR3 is CASSSKRGRIELTF. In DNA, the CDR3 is TGTGCCAGCTCATCAAAAAGGGGACGAATTGAGCTGACTTTC.

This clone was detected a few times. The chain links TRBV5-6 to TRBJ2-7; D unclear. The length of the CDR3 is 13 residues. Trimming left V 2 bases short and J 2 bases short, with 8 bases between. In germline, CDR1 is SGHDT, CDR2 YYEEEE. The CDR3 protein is CASSFTPTYEQYF. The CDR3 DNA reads TGTGCCAGCAGCTTTACACCAACCTACGAGCAGTACTTC.

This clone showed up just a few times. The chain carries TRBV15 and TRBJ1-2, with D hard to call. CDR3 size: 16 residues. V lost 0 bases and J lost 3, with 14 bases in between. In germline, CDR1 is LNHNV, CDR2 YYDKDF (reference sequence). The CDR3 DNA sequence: TGTGCCACCAGCAGAGAGTACGGATCTCTCGACTATGGCTACACCTTC. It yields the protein CATSREYGSLDYGYTF.

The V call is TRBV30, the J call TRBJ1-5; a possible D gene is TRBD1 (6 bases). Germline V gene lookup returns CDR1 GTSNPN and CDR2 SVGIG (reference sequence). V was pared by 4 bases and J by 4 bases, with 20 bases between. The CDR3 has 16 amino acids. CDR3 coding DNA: TGTGCCTGGACCCTAGAAATTGACAGGTTTAATCAGCCCCAGCATTTT. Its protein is CAWTLEIDRFNQPQHF.